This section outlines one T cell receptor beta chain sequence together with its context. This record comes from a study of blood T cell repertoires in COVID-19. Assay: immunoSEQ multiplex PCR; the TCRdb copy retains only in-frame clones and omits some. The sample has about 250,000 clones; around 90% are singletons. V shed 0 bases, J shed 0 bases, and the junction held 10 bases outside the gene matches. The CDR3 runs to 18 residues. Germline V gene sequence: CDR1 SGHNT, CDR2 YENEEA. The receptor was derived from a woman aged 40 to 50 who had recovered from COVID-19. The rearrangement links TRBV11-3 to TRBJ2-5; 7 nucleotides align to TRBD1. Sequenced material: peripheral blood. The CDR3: CASSLEGAGTAYQETQYF. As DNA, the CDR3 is TGTGCCAGCAGCTTAGAGGGGGCAGGGACAGCCTACCAAGAGACCCAGTACTTC.